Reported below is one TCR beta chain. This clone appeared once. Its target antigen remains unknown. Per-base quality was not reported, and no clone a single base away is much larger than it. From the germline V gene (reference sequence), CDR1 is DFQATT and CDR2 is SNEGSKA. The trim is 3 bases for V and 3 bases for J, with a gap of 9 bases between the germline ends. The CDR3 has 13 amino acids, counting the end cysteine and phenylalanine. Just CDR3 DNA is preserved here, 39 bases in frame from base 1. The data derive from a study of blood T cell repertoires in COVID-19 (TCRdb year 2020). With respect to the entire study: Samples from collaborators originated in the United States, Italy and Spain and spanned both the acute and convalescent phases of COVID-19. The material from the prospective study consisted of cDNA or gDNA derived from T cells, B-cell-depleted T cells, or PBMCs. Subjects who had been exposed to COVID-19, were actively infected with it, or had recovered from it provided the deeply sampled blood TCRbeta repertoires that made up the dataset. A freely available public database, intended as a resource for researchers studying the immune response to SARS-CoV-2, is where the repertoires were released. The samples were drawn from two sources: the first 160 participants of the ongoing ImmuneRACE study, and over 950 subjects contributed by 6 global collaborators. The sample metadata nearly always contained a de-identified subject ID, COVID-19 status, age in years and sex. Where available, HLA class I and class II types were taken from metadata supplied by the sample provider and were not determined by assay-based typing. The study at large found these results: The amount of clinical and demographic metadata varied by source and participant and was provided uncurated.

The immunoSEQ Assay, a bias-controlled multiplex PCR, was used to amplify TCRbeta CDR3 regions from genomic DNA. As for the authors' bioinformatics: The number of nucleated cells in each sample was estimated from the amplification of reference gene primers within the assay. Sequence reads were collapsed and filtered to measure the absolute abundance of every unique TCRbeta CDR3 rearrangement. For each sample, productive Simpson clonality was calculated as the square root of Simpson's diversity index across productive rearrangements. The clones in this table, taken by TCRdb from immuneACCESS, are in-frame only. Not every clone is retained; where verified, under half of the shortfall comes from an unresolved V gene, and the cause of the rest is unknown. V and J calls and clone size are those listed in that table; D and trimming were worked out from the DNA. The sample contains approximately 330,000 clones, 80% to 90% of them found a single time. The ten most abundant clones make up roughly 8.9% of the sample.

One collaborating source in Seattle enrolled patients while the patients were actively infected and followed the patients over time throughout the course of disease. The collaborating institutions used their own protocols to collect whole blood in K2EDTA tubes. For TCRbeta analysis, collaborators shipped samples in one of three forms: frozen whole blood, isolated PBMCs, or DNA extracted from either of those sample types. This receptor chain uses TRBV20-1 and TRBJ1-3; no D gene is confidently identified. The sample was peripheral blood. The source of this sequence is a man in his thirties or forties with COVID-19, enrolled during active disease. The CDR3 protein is CSASSVIGNTIYF. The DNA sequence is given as TGCAGTGCTAGTTCGGTCATTGGAAACACCATATATTTT.